This T cell receptor beta chain stems from a study of cytomegalovirus exposure and HLA in healthy donors. Study summary: The early release's HLA-typed donors yielded tens of millions of unique TCRs. Study-level points and caveats: As a later analysis showed, a missense DCLRE1C variant was linked to trimming of TCR beta V- and J-genes.

In the PCR, 60 Vbeta and 13 Jbeta primers were used. TCRdb keeps only in-frame clones here, not all; method: immunoSEQ multiplex PCR. This repertoire shows approximately 160,000 clones, 84% found once; its top ten account for 4.8%. The germline gives CDR1 SGHTA, CDR2 FQGNSA. Between the trimmed V and J ends, which lost 3 bases and 8 bases, there was a span of 11 bases. The CDR3 consists of 14 residues. Details on this clone: Its antigen is unknown.

Specimen: PBMCs. The clonotype comes from a girl aged 5-17 years in good health and CMV-seropositive. This rearrangement joins TRBV7-2 to TRBJ1-6; maybe TRBD1 (6 bases). In nucleotides, the CDR3 is TGTGCCAGCAGCTTGGGGGCAGGTTATTCACCCCTCCACTTT. It codes for CASSLGAGYSPLHF.